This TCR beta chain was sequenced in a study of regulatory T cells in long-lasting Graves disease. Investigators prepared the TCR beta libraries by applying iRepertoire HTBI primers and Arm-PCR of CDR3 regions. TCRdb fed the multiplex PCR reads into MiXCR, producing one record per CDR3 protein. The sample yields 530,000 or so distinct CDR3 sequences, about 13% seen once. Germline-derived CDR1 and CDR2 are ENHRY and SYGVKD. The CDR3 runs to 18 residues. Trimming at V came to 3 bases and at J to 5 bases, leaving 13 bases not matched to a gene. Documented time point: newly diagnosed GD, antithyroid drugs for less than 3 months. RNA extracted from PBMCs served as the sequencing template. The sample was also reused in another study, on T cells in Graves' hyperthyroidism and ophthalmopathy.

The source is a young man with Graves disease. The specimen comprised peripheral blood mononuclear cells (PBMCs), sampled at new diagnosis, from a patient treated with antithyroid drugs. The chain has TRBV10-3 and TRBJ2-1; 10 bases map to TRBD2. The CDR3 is CAISDDAGGLAENNEQFF. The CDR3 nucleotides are TGTGCCATCAGTGATGATGCGGGCGGACTAGCGGAAAACAATGAGCAGTTCTTC.